These 12 T cell receptor beta chains came from one sample sequenced in a study of identical twins. One entry per CDR3 protein, called by TCRdb with MiXCR from the 5' RACE reads. The repertoire has 450,000 or so distinct CDR3 sequences, approximately 25% of them found once; the top ten carry over 2.5%. These data also formed part of another study, on T cells expressing NK-cell markers.

The sequenced material came from CD4+ T cells sorted from blood. Receptor source: a woman between 18 and 29 years old in good health.

The rearrangement uses TRBV12-3 or TRBV12-4 and TRBJ2-1; 9 bases map to TRBD1. The CDR3 is 14 amino acids. V gave up 9 bases and J gave up 2 bases; unmatched junction bases: 5. The CDR3 is CASDRQGAYNEQFF. The DNA for the CDR3 is TGTGCCAGTGATCGACAGGGGGCCTACAATGAGCAGTTCTTC.

Of note for this clonotype: A junction end diverges from the germline sequence, so it may reflect a read error. The chain joins TRBV6-2 or TRBV6-3 to TRBJ2-1; TRBD2 matches at 9 bases. Germline V gives CDR1 MNHEY, CDR2 SVGEGT. The CDR3 spans 12 residues. CDR3 in amino acids: CASSTLTSGSLF. In DNA, the CDR3 is TGTGCCAGCAGTACCCTGACTAGCGGCTCCCTATTC.

The J gene is TRBJ1-5, the V gene TRBV28; 10 positions agree with TRBD1. Per germline, CDR1 MDHEN and CDR2 SYDVKM. V lost 4 bases to trimming and J lost 5 bases; unmatched junction nucleotides: 5. This CDR3 has 15 residues. The CDR3 region has the DNA TGTGCCAGCAGTTACGCGGGACAGGGGTATCAGCCCCAGCATTTT. Protein: CASSYAGQGYQPQHF. Full variable domain (rest looked up from reference TRBV28 and TRBJ1-5): DVKVTQSSRYLVKRTGEKVFLECVQDMDHENMFWYRQDPGLGLRLIYFSYDVKMKEKGDIPEGYSVSREKKERFSLILESASTNQTSMYLCASSYAGQGYQPQHFGDGTRLSIL.

The J gene is TRBJ2-1, the V gene TRBV6-4, with 9 bases aligning to TRBD1. The V gene's germline CDR1 is MRHNA and CDR2 SNTAGT. Losses at the gene ends were 4 bases for V and 7 bases for J; bases not matched to a gene: 11. The CDR3 is made up of 16 amino acids. CDR3 loop: CASSGPSGTGLNEQFF. In DNA, the CDR3 is TGTGCCAGCAGTGGCCCGTCCGGGACAGGGCTTAATGAGCAGTTCTTC.

The chain couples TRBV9 to TRBJ2-2; tentative D call: TRBD2 (6 bases). From germline, CDR1 is SGDLS and CDR2 YYNGEE. CDR3 length: 15 amino acids. The ends were cut back, 4 bases at V and 2 bases at J, with 12 bases in the middle. The CDR3 loop reads CASSISAGNTGELFF. The CDR3 DNA reads as TGTGCCAGCAGCATTTCAGCGGGCAACACCGGGGAGCTGTTTTTT.

This sequence joins TRBV5-1 and TRBJ2-1; 14 nucleotides align to TRBD2. With 6 bases clipped from V and 4 bases from J, the junction kept 12 bases outside the gene matches. The CDR3 totals 18 residues. Germline V CDR1 and CDR2: SGHRS, YFSETQ. This CDR3 is CASTTLRRTSGGYNEQFF. In DNA, the CDR3 is TGCGCCAGCACCACCCTCCGGAGGACTAGCGGGGGGTACAATGAGCAGTTCTTC. The whole variable domain, remainder taken from reference TRBV5-1 and TRBJ2-1, is KAGVTQTPRYLIKTRGQQVTLSCSPISGHRSVSWYQQTPGQGLQFLFEYFSETQRNKGNFPGRFSGRQFSNSRSEMNVSTLELGDSALYLCASTTLRRTSGGYNEQFFGPGTRLTVL.

This clonotype was detected only a few times. The rearrangement links TRBV29-1 to TRBJ1-1; D perhaps matches TRBD1 (6 bases). The CDR3 has 13 residues. V lost 6 bases and J lost 0, with 11 bases in between. Germline-derived CDR1 and CDR2 are SQVTM and ANQGSEA. CDR3 sequence: CSVVRQVNTEAFF. In nucleotides, the CDR3 is TGCAGCGTAGTGAGACAGGTGAACACTGAAGCTTTCTTT.

This chain uses TRBV20-1 with TRBJ1-5; 7 bases agree with TRBD1. The V and J ends lost 5 bases and 6 bases, in that order; junction bases with no gene match: 10. The CDR3 length is 14 residues. Germline V gene lookup returns CDR1 DFQATT and CDR2 SNEGSKA (reference sequence). The CDR3 here is CSAGRTGPGQPQHF. As DNA, the CDR3 is TGCAGTGCTGGCCGGACAGGCCCAGGTCAGCCCCAGCATTTT.

The CDR3 sequence: CASSTRVGETQYF. CDR3 bases: TGCGCCAGCAGCACCAGGGTCGGCGAGACCCAGTACTTC. The chain links TRBV5-1 to TRBJ2-5; D is possibly TRBD1 (5 bases). The CDR3 has 13 residues. Germline CDR1 is SGHRS and CDR2 is YFSETQ. V lost 4 bases and J lost 5, with 12 bases in between.

This sequence joins TRBV5-1 and TRBJ2-5; 14 positions match TRBD2. Germline V gives CDR1 SGHRS, CDR2 YFSETQ. V shed 5 bases and J 12 bases; nucleotides not matched to a gene: 6. CDR3 length: 13 amino acids. CDR3 DNA sequence: TGCGCCAGCAGGGGACTAGCGGGGGAGCCTGAGTACTTC. Its translation: CASRGLAGEPEYF.

This clonotype was seen a handful of times. The V call is TRBV2, the J call TRBJ2-1, with 11 bases lining up with TRBD2. There are 16 residues in the CDR3. V shed 6 bases and J 8 bases; nucleotides not matched to a gene: 12. CDR1 and CDR2 from the germline V gene are SNHLY and FYNNEI. The CDR3 here is CASSDLTSGSRHEQFF. DNA for the CDR3: TGTGCCAGCAGCGACCTCACTAGCGGGAGCCGGCATGAGCAGTTCTTC.

This clonotype turned up a few times. The J gene is TRBJ2-3, the V gene TRBV20-1; 9 bases are a match to TRBD2. The CDR3 extends over 13 amino acids. From germline, CDR1 is DFQATT and CDR2 SNEGSKA (reference sequence). After removal of 4 bases from V and 1 base from J, the junction contained 0 bases not matched to a gene. CDR3 amino acids: CSATSGGTDTQYF. The CDR3 nucleotides read TGCAGTGCTACTAGCGGGGGCACAGATACGCAGTATTTT.